This T cell receptor beta chain was profiled in a study of T cell clones after liver transplantation. As for the study in general: Timepoints were pre-transplant, pre-withdrawal, and after withdrawal was completed or failed.

The table came from immunoSEQ multiplex PCR; TCRdb's copy has only in-frame clones and leaves some out. The sample carries tens of thousands of clones, roughly three quarters recorded once. Sorting of unstimulated PBMCs yielded separate CD3+CD4+ and CD3+CD8+ fractions. Germline V lookup: CDR1 MDHEN, CDR2 SYDVKM. The V gene end was trimmed by 6 bases and the J gene end by 7 bases; junction bases not matched to a gene: 11. CDR3 length: 16 residues. Notes on this clone: Its target is not known.

Findings and caveats of the study: Graft donor-reactive T cells possibly entered the graft instead of undergoing deletion. Donor-reactive sequences fell more than third party-reactive ones, suggesting partial deletion.

Material: CD4+ T cells from blood, obtained at the 22-month timepoint. The chain recombines TRBV28 with TRBJ2-4, with TRBD2 matching over 11 bases. The TCR comes from a human patient who received a liver transplant. Some T cells may possibly be graft donor cells. The CDR3 DNA reads TGTGCCAGCAGCCCGCCGACTAGCGGGGATTTGAACATTCAGTACTTC. Translated, it gives CASSPPTSGDLNIQYF. The full variable domain, its missing parts supplied by reference TRBV28 and TRBJ2-4, is DVKVTQSSRYLVKRTGEKVFLECVQDMDHENMFWYRQDPGLGLRLIYFSYDVKMKEKGDIPEGYSVSREKKERFSLILESASTNQTSMYLCASSPPTSGDLNIQYFGAGTRLSVL.